The clone carrying this T cell receptor beta chain was counted only a few times. Its antigen is still unknown. Germline V gene data show CDR1 as SGHTA and CDR2 as FQGTGA. Deletions cut 6 bases from V and 0 bases from J, with 17 bases between. The CDR3 covers 16 residues. The sample belongs to a study of vaccination effects on CD4 cells after COVID-19. Study background: Two convalescent pre-vaccine samples were taken 142 and 148 days post-diagnosis. Study-level results: Late after vaccination, infection- and vaccine-induced clones showed marked clonal contraction.

The ViraFEST assay expanded antigen-specific CD4+ T cells with viral peptide pools before sequencing. With roughly 9 days of culture completed, CD4+ T cells were isolated. Infection dated between March and December 2020, before the Alpha, Beta and Delta variants reached the United States. Cultures got half-medium changes with IL-2 on days 3 and 7. Produced via immunoSEQ multiplex PCR; TCRdb's table is partial and in-frame only. The sample comprises some 40,000 clones, roughly 69% of which are singletons, and approximately 17% rests with the top ten. The chain links TRBV7-3 to TRBJ1-1; possible D gene TRBD1, 6 bases. The sample here was CD4+ T cells from PBMCs cultured with HCoV-NL63 spike peptides, taken before COVID-19 vaccination. This receptor was obtained from a human donor who had a prior SARS-CoV-2 infection. CDR3 sequence reads: CASSRKGGMMNTEAFF. CDR3 DNA sequence: TGTGCCAGCAGTCGAAAGGGGGGAATGATGAACACTGAAGCTTTCTTT.